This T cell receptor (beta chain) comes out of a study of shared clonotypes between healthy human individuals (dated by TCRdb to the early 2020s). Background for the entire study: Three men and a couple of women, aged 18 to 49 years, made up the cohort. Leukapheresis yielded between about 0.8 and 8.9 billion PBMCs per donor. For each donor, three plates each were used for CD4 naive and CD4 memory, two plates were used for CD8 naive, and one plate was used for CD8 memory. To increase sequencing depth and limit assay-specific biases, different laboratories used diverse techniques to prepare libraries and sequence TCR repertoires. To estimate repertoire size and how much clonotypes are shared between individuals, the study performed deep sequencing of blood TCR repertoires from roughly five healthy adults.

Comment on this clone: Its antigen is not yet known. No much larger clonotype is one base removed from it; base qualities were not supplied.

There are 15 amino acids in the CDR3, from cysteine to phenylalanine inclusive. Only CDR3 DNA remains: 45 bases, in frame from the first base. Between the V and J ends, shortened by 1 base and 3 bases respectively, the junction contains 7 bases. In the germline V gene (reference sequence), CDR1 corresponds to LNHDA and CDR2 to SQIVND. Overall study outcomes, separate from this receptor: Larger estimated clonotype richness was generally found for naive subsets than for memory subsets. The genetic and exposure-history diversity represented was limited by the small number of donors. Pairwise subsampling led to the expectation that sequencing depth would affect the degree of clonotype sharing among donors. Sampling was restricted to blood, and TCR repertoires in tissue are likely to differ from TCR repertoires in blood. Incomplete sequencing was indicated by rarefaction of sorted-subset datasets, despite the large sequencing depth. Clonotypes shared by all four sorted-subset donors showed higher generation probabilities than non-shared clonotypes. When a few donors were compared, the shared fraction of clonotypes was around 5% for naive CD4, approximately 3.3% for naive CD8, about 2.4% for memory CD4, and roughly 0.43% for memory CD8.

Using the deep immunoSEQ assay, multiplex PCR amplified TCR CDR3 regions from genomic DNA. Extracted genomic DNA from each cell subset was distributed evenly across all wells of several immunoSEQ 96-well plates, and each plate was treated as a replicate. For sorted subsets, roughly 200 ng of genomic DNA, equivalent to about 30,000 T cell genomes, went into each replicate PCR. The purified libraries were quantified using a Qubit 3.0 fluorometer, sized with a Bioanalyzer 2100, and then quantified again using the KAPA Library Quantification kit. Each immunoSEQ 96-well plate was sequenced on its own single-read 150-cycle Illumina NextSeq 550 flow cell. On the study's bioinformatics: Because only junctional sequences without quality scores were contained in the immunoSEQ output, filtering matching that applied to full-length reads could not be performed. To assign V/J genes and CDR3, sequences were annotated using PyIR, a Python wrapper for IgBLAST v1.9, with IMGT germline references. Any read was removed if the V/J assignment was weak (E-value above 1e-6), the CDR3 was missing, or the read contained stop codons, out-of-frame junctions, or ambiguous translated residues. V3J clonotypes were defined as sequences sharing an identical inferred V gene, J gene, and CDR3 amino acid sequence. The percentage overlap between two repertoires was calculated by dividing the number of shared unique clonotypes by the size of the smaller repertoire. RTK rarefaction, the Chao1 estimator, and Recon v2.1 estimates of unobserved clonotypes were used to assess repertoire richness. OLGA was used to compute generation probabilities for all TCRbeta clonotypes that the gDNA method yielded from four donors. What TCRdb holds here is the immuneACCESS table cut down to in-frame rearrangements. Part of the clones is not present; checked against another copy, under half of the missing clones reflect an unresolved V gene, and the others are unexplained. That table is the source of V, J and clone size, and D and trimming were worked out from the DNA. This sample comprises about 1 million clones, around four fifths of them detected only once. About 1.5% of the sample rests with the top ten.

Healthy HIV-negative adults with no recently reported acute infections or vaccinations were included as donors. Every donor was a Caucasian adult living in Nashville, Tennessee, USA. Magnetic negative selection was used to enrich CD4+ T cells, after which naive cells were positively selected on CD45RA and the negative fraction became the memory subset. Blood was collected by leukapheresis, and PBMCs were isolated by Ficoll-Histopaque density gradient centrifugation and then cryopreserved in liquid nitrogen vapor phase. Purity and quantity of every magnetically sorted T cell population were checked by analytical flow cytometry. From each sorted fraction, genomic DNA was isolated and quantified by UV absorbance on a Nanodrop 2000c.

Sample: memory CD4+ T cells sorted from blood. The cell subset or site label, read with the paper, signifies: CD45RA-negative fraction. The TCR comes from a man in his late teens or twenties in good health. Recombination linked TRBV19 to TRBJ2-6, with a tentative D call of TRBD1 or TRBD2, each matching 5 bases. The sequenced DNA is TGTGCCAGTAGTATAGGAGGGGTTGGGGCCAACGTCCTGACTTTC. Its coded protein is CASSIGGVGANVLTF.